These T cell receptor beta chains were read from a single sample in a study of PD-L1 blockade in urothelial cancer. Profiling relied on immunoSEQ multiplex PCR, and the TCRdb table lists in-frame clones only, not all of them. The data hold 100,000 or so clones, with around 85% observed a single time. The sequenced sample was PBMCs, obtained around atezolizumab (anti-PD-L1) treatment. The receptor set was obtained from a man aged 45-65 years with urothelial cancer. The CDR3 runs from the conserved cysteine through the conserved F or W. Each record gives: D gene, V gene, clone size, J gene, CDR3 DNA, CDR3 protein. A D gene is named only where the DNA matches it firmly. The size of a clone is reported for some rows only, either as once, few or many, or as a class for expanded clones.

-	TRBV6-6	-	TRBJ2-2	TGTGCCAGCAGAAAGGAGTCAACCCCCGAGCTGTTTTTT	CASRKESTPELFF
TRBD2	TRBV6-1	-	TRBJ2-3	TGTGCCTCCCGAGGAGCGGGGTCCCAAGATACGCAGTATTTT	CASRGAGSQDTQYF
TRBD2	TRBV7-2	-	TRBJ2-3	TGTGCCAGCAGCTTATTCTCAGGCGGGAGTTCAGATACGCAGTATTTT	CASSLFSGGSSDTQYF
TRBD1	TRBV6-5	-	TRBJ2-5	TGTGCCAGCAGTTACCACAGGGGGCGAAGGGAGACCCAGTACTTC	CASSYHRGRRETQYF
-	TRBV10-3	once	TRBJ2-7	TGTGCCATCAGTTGGACATTGAGCTCCTACGAGCAGTACTTC	CAISWTLSSYEQYF
TRBD2	TRBV4-2	once	TRBJ2-1	TGTGCCAGCAGCCCCGAGCGGGAGAGGAATGAGCAGTTCTTC	CASSPERERNEQFF
TRBD2	TRBV5-1	-	TRBJ2-3	TGCGCCAGCAGCTTGGCCGGAGGAGCGGGAGGCGCAGATACGCAGTATTTT	CASSLAGGAGGADTQYF
TRBD1	TRBV28	-	TRBJ1-2	TGTGCCAGCAGTCTAGCCCCCGGACAGGGCTATGGCTACACCTTC	CASSLAPGQGYGYTF
-	TRBV7-9	-	TRBJ1-2	TGTGCCAGCAGCTTAACGGAGGGAGCTAACTATGGCTACACCTTC	CASSLTEGANYGYTF
-	TRBV30	-	TRBJ1-5	TGTGCCTGGAGCAGGGATTTTCAGCCCCAGCATTTT	CAWSRDFQPQHF
-	TRBV19	once	TRBJ2-7	TGTGCCAGTAGTACCACCAGGGGGGTATTCTACGAGCAGTACTTC	CASSTTRGVFYEQYF
-	TRBV28	-	TRBJ2-7	TGTGCCAGCAGTTTACGGAGGCACGAGCAGTACTTC	CASSLRRHEQYF
-	TRBV11-2	once	TRBJ2-1	TGTGCCAGCAGAGGAGGTTACAATGAGCAGTTCTTC	CASRGGYNEQFF
-	TRBV28	-	TRBJ1-4	TGTGCCAGTAAGAACTCAGGGGCAACTAATGAAAAACTGTTTTTT	CASKNSGATNEKLFF
-	TRBV27	-	TRBJ1-3	TGTGCCAGCAGTTTATCTGGGAGAGGAAACACCATATATTTT	CASSLSGRGNTIYF
-	TRBV18	few	TRBJ2-5	TGTGCCAGCTCACCGGCCCAGGGCCAAGGGGGGACCCAGTACTTC	CASSPAQGQGGTQYF
TRBD2	TRBV10-3	-	TRBJ2-1	TGTGCCATCAGTGATGGACTAGCGGGTTACAATGAGCAGTTCTTC	CAISDGLAGYNEQFF
TRBD1	TRBV7-9	-	TRBJ1-1	TGTGCCAGCAGCTTAGCATTCACCGGGACAGTAACTGAAGCTTTCTTT	CASSLAFTGTVTEAFF
-	TRBV27	once	TRBJ2-5	TGTGCCAGCAGTTTCTTCACTGGTGGGACATTACAAGAGACCCAGTACTTC	CASSFFTGGTLQETQYF
TRBD1	TRBV7-2	-	TRBJ2-7	TGTGCCAGCAGCCCCCACAGAGCCGGACAGGGGGTCGAGCAGTACTTC	CASSPHRAGQGVEQYF
TRBD2	TRBV19	-	TRBJ2-7	TGTGCCAGTAGTAATCGGGTGGGACTACCCACCTACGAGCAGTACTTC	CASSNRVGLPTYEQYF
-	TRBV19	-	TRBJ1-4	TGTGCCAGTAGTATCCGCCGGGGTGCAACTAATGAAAAACTGTTTTTT	CASSIRRGATNEKLFF
TRBD2	TRBV30	-	TRBJ2-1	TGTGCCTGGAGTGTATCGGCGGGAGGGCTTAGGCAGTTCTTC	CAWSVSAGGLRQFF
-	TRBV2	-	TRBJ1-1	TGTGCCAGCAGTGATTCGCCATCAGATCCTGAAGCTTTCTTT	CASSDSPSDPEAFF
-	TRBV2	once	TRBJ1-1	TGTGCCAGCGAGGACGGGGAGCGGGAAAACACTGAAGCTTTCTTT	CASEDGERENTEAFF
TRBD2	TRBV28	-	TRBJ2-1	TGTGCCAGCAGTTTATTGAGCAGCGGGAGAGGCAATGAGCAGTTCTTC	CASSLLSSGRGNEQFF
TRBD1	TRBV28	-	TRBJ1-1	TGTGCCAGCAGTTCCTCCGGGACAGGGGTCGTTGAAGCTTTCTTT	CASSSSGTGVVEAFF
-	TRBV5-1	few	TRBJ1-2	TGCGCCAGCAGCTTTAGCCTAGGCGGGGACGGTGGCTACACCTTC	CASSFSLGGDGGYTF
-	TRBV6-1	-	TRBJ2-3	TGTGCCTCCTCGCGGGTAGCAGATACGCAGTATTTT	CASSRVADTQYF
-	TRBV27	-	TRBJ2-7	TGTGCCAGCAGTCCGACAGGGACTAGGTACGAGCAGTACTTC	CASSPTGTRYEQYF
TRBD1	TRBV19	once	TRBJ1-6	TGTGCCAGTACGGCAGGGGGCTTTTCACCCCTCCACTTT	CASTAGGFSPLHF
TRBD1	TRBV5-1	-	TRBJ1-1	TGCGCCAGCAGCCCACGGACAGGAGGGGCCACTGAAGCTTTCTTT	CASSPRTGGATEAFF
TRBD2	TRBV4-1	-	TRBJ2-7	TGCGCCAGCAGCCAAGTCGTAGGACTAGCGGGACGCTACGAGCAGTACTTC	CASSQVVGLAGRYEQYF
-	TRBV6-1	-	TRBJ2-2	TGTGCCAGCAGCCACTCCCAGAACACCGGGGAGCTGTTTTTT	CASSHSQNTGELFF
TRBD1	TRBV5-3	-	TRBJ2-7	TGTGCCAGAAGCTCGGGCCCCAATGACAGGGGCTACGAGCAGTACTTC	CARSSGPNDRGYEQYF
-	TRBV19	-	TRBJ1-1	TGTGCCAGTAGTCGCGAGGCGCGGACTGAAGCTTTCTTT	CASSREARTEAFF
-	TRBV2	-	TRBJ2-1	TGTGCCAGCAGAAGAGTAACAGGGCACTACAATGAGCAGTTCTTC	CASRRVTGHYNEQFF
-	TRBV30	-	TRBJ1-2	TGTGCCTGGAGTATTAACTCTCCGGACATCGGTTACACCTTC	CAWSINSPDIGYTF
-	TRBV28	-	TRBJ1-5	TGTGCCAGCAGTACCACTCAGGGGTGGGGGCCCCAGCATTTT	CASSTTQGWGPQHF
TRBD1	TRBV7-2	-	TRBJ2-3	TGTGCCAGCAGCATAGACAGGGTCACAGATACGCAGTATTTT	CASSIDRVTDTQYF
-	TRBV7-3	once	TRBJ2-1	TGTGCCAGCAGCGACCGGGTTGGGCGGCCGGGGAGTGAGCAGTTCTTC	CASSDRVGRPGSEQFF
-	TRBV15	-	TRBJ2-5	TGTGCCACCAGCAGATCGGGTCCCCGAGAGACCCAGTACTTC	CATSRSGPRETQYF
-	TRBV6-5	-	TRBJ1-2	TGTGCCAGCAGTCGAACAGGGTCTAACTATGGCTACACCTTC	CASSRTGSNYGYTF
-	TRBV7-3	-	TRBJ2-1	TGTGCCAGCAGCTCGGACATTGACCGGAACAATGAGCAGTTCTTC	CASSSDIDRNNEQFF
-	TRBV6-6	once	TRBJ1-5	TGTGCCAGCAGTTACTTAACAGGCAATCAGCCCCAGCATTTT	CASSYLTGNQPQHF
TRBD2	TRBV7-2	-	TRBJ2-4	TGTGCCAGCAGCTCGAGAGAAGCGGGAGGGCGCGACATTCAGTACTTC	CASSSREAGGRDIQYF
-	TRBV18	-	TRBJ1-2	TGTGCCAGCTCACCACCACGGGGGGCTGTAGACTATGGCTACACCTTC	CASSPPRGAVDYGYTF
TRBD1	TRBV7-2	-	TRBJ1-5	TGTGCCAGCAGCTTGACAGGGGTCAATCAGCCCCAGCATTTT	CASSLTGVNQPQHF
-	TRBV15	-	TRBJ2-1	TGTGCCACCCAACGGGGGGCGAGTAGCGGTTACTCCTACAATGAGCAGTTCTTC	CATQRGASSGYSYNEQFF
-	TRBV7-2	-	TRBJ2-2	TGTGCCAGCAGCTTAGGCGGGACCGCTACCGGGGAGCTGTTTTTT	CASSLGGTATGELFF
-	TRBV6-6	-	TRBJ2-7	TGTGCCAGCGCTGAGTCCTACGAGCAGTACTTC	CASAESYEQYF
TRBD2	TRBV5-6	-	TRBJ2-7	TGTGCCAGCAGCTTCGGCGGGAGAGCCTACGAGCAGTACTTC	CASSFGGRAYEQYF
TRBD2	TRBV7-2	-	TRBJ2-7	TGTGCCAGCAGCTTAGGGAGAAGACTAGCGGGAGACGTGTGGGAGCAGTACTTC	CASSLGRRLAGDVWEQYF
TRBD1	TRBV29-1	-	TRBJ1-1	TGCAGCGCCGACAGGGCGGGGATCAACACTGAAGCTTTCTTT	CSADRAGINTEAFF